The TCR beta chain described here comes from a study of cytomegalovirus exposure and HLA in healthy donors. Study outcomes and limitations: Later, an analysis found that common viral pathogens appeared to be linked with several of the most significant clusters. Analyzed later, most CMV-associated TCR beta chains appeared HLA-restricted.

Worth noting for this clone: Its antigen is unknown.

Donors had nominal health at sampling but likely had unrecorded immune exposures. It was with 60 Vbeta and 13 Jbeta primers that the PCR ran. In the original analysis: A later analysis tallied about 80 million unique TCR beta chains, around 11 million of them shared. Clones were read by immunoSEQ multiplex PCR, and TCRdb kept only the in-frame ones, dropping some. V and J calls and clone size are copied from that table; D and trimming were computed from the DNA. The profile shows some 160,000 clones, 60% to 80% of them singletons. Germline V lookup: CDR1 SGHTA, CDR2 FQGNSA. Trimming left V 0 bases short and J 5 bases short, with 11 bases between. CDR3 size: 15 residues.

V and J are TRBV7-2 and TRBJ1-3; weak D call: TRBD1 (6 bases). Sequenced input: PBMCs. The clonotype originates from a male donor in good health and CMV-seronegative. The CDR3 nucleotides are TGTGCCAGCAGCTTAGCTCGGGGGGCTAGAAACACCATATATTTT. It yields the protein CASSLARGARNTIYF. Full variable domain (missing parts from reference TRBV7-2 and TRBJ1-3): GAGVSQSPSNKVTEKGKDVELRCDPISGHTALYWYRQSLGQGLEFLIYFQGNSAPDKSGLPSDRFSAERTGGSVSTLTIQRTQQEDSAVYLCASSLARGARNTIYFGEGSWLTVV.